These 15 T cell receptor beta chains came from one sample sequenced in a study of CD8 T cells in ankylosing spondylitis. MiXCR, run by TCRdb on the 5' RACE reads, gives a single entry per CDR3 protein. The sample contains approximately 200,000 distinct CDR3 sequences, roughly 13% of which appear only once. Sequencing used blood, either unsorted or a sorted T cell fraction (not recorded which). Receptor source: a male donor with ankylosing spondylitis or in good health (not recorded which).

V is TRBV20-1 and J is TRBJ2-1; D ambiguous. The germline V gene has CDR1 DFQATT and CDR2 SNEGSKA (reference sequence). The CDR3 is made up of 13 amino acids. V dropped 1 base and J dropped 4 bases, with 8 bases sitting between them. The CDR3 is CSARVATYNEQFF. The DNA of the CDR3 is TGCAGTGCTAGAGTGGCAACGTACAATGAGCAGTTCTTC.

Many counts were recorded for this clonotype. The chain links TRBV14 to TRBJ2-1; TRBD2 matches at 8 bases. Germline CDR1 SGHDN, CDR2 FVKESK. Trimming at V came to 2 bases and at J to 6 bases, leaving 3 bases not matched to a gene. This CDR3 spans 14 amino acids. CDR3 protein: CASSQLAGANEQFF. As DNA, the CDR3 is TGTGCCAGCAGCCAACTAGCGGGCGCCAATGAGCAGTTCTTC.

The chain joins TRBV5-4 to TRBJ2-1; D possibly corresponds to TRBD1 (6 bases). This CDR3 spans 15 amino acids. Germline V gene data show CDR1 as SGHNT and CDR2 as YYREEE (reference sequence). Deletions cut 6 bases from V and 6 bases from J, with 19 bases between. DNA of the CDR3: TGTGCCAGCAACCACCCCGACAGGTCGAGCAATGAGCAGTTCTTC. It specifies CASNHPDRSSNEQFF.

Ten or more counts support this clonotype. The chain is built from TRBV7-8 and TRBJ2-3; perhaps TRBD2 as D (5 bases). Trimming pared 5 bases from V and 0 bases from J, leaving 12 bases between. The CDR3 length is 15 residues. The germline V gene has CDR1 SGHVS and CDR2 FQNEAQ. The CDR3 sequence is CASSQYERSTDTQYF. CDR3 sequence (DNA): TGTGCCAGCAGCCAATACGAGCGGAGCACAGATACGCAGTATTTT.

Only a few counts were recorded for this clonotype. V gene TRBV5-4 combines with J gene TRBJ2-1; D is possibly TRBD2 (5 bases). CDR3 length: 13 amino acids. Germline V gene lookup returns CDR1 SGHNT and CDR2 YYREEE (reference sequence). V gave up 6 bases and J gave up 4 bases, with 11 bases separating them. The CDR3 reads CASNPTNYNEQFF. The DNA for the CDR3 is TGTGCCAGCAACCCGACTAATTACAATGAGCAGTTCTTC. The whole variable domain, remainder taken from reference TRBV5-4 and TRBJ2-1, is ETGVTQSPTHLIKTRGQQVTLRCSSQSGHNTVSWYQQALGQGPQFIFQYYREEENGRGNFPPRFSGLQFPNYSSELNVNALELDDSALYLCASNPTNYNEQFFGPGTRLTVL.

This clonotype has a handful of counts. The chain has TRBV5-1 and TRBJ2-5; 9 nucleotides align to TRBD2. CDR1 and CDR2 (germline): SGHRS, YFSETQ. The J segment lost 2 bases and the V segment lost 0 bases, leaving 5 bases of the junction unmatched. This CDR3 is built from 16 residues. CDR3 in amino acids: CASSLGSGGFQETQYF. The CDR3 nucleotides read TGCGCCAGCAGCTTGGGCAGCGGGGGGTTTCAAGAGACCCAGTACTTC.

This clonotype was observed a handful of times. This sequence joins TRBV7-9 and TRBJ2-5, with D unclear. Germline loops: CDR1 SEHNR, CDR2 FQNEAQ (reference sequence). V was trimmed by 1 base and J by 5 bases, leaving 5 bases between them. The CDR3 is 12 residues long. The CDR3 is CASSLGLETQYF. The DNA of the CDR3 is TGTGCCAGCAGCTTAGGATTGGAGACCCAGTACTTC.

The rearrangement links TRBV20-1 to TRBJ2-1; D is unresolved. This CDR3 is 15 amino acids long. V lost 3 bases to trimming and J lost 0 bases, with 12 bases between them. From germline, CDR1 is DFQATT and CDR2 SNEGSKA (reference sequence). DNA of the CDR3: TGCAGTGCTAGGGAACTGCCGAGCTCCTACAATGAGCAGTTCTTC. It is translated as CSARELPSSYNEQFF.

CDR3 residues: CASKIRQGVTEAFF. The CDR3 DNA is TGTGCCAGCAAGATTAGACAGGGGGTTACTGAAGCTTTCTTT. The V gene is TRBV27, the J gene TRBJ1-1, with 9 bases identical to TRBD1. With 7 bases clipped from V and 5 bases from J, the junction kept 8 bases outside the gene matches. Germline assignment: CDR1 MNHEY and CDR2 SMNVEV (reference sequence). This CDR3 has 14 residues.

The V and J genes are TRBV29-1 and TRBJ2-1; D remains ambiguous. CDR1 is SQVTM and CDR2 is ANQGSEA in the germline V gene. The CDR3 spans 12 residues. Trimming removed 1 base at V and 1 base at J, with 2 bases between. This chain's CDR3 is CSVEGSYNEQFF. For the CDR3, the DNA is TGCAGCGTTGAAGGTTCCTACAATGAGCAGTTCTTC.

This clonotype has just a few counts. The chain recombines TRBV30 with TRBJ2-1; 9 bases are shared with TRBD2. The V gene end was trimmed by 4 bases and the J gene end by 12 bases; junction bases not matched to a gene: 7. The CDR3 totals 12 residues. Germline loops: CDR1 GTSNPN, CDR2 SVGIG (reference sequence). This chain's CDR3 is CAWKGGRVWQFF. CDR3 nucleotides: TGTGCCTGGAAGGGCGGGAGGGTGTGGCAGTTCTTC.

This rearrangement joins TRBV20-1 to TRBJ1-2; D may be TRBD1 (6 bases). The germline V gene encodes CDR1 DFQATT and CDR2 SNEGSKA (reference sequence). The CDR3 covers 14 residues. Trimming cost V 1 base and J 4 bases, with 13 bases left between them. CDR3 region: CSARAAGDPYGYTF. CDR3 coding DNA: TGCAGTGCTAGAGCGGCAGGGGATCCCTATGGCTACACCTTC.

This clonotype was seen only a few times. The chain combines TRBV10-3 with TRBJ1-2, with a weak D call TRBD1 (6 bases). Germline V lookup: CDR1 ENHRY, CDR2 SYGVKD. This CDR3 has 14 amino acids. V was trimmed by 3 bases and J by 6 bases, leaving 14 bases between them. CDR3 sequence reads: CAISDPRGAHGYTF. The CDR3 region has the DNA TGTGCCATCAGTGACCCTCGGGGGGCTCATGGCTACACCTTC.

This clonotype was detected only a few times. The chain carries TRBV20-1 and TRBJ2-7, with 8 bases fitting TRBD2. This CDR3 has 14 residues. The germline gives CDR1 DFQATT, CDR2 SNEGSKA (reference sequence). V was clipped by 0 bases and J by 4 bases; unmatched bases: 5. CDR3 in amino acids: CSARDQAGAYEQYF. The CDR3 DNA is TGCAGTGCTAGAGATCAAGCGGGAGCATACGAGCAGTACTTC.

This clonotype was found a few times. The chain recombines TRBV2 with TRBJ2-3; D remains ambiguous. This CDR3 is 14 amino acids long. Germline-derived CDR1 and CDR2 are SNHLY and FYNNEI. V was cut by 6 bases and J by 6 bases, with 16 bases left in between. The CDR3 here is CASSRLQPQDTQYF. CDR3 coding DNA: TGTGCCAGCAGCCGACTCCAGCCCCAGGATACGCAGTATTTT.